The sequence of this T cell receptor (beta chain) was determined in a study of blood T cells in healthy people across ages. Germline CDR1 is MDHEN and CDR2 is SYDVKM. The trim removed 2 bases at V and 5 bases at J, leaving 6 bases unmatched. This CDR3 comprises 15 residues. A few counts support this clonotype. Each donor was a healthy Caucasian individual from Russia, aged roughly 6 to 90. Using a J-beta primer mix together with a sample-barcoded 5' primer, a second PCR was run for roughly 6 to 12 cycles. One entry per CDR3 protein, called by TCRdb with MiXCR from the 5' RACE reads. The data contain hundreds of thousands of distinct CDR3 sequences, about 24% of them singletons. This sample also appeared in a second study, on T cells of mothers and their children.

This chain uses TRBV28 with TRBJ1-5; the match to TRBD1 covers 7 bases. Input material: blood. The sequence was collected from a boy between 5 and 17 years old in good health. In DNA, the CDR3 is TGTGCCAGCAGTTTACGGCAGGGGGTACATCAGCCCCAGCATTTT. This codes for CASSLRQGVHQPQHF.